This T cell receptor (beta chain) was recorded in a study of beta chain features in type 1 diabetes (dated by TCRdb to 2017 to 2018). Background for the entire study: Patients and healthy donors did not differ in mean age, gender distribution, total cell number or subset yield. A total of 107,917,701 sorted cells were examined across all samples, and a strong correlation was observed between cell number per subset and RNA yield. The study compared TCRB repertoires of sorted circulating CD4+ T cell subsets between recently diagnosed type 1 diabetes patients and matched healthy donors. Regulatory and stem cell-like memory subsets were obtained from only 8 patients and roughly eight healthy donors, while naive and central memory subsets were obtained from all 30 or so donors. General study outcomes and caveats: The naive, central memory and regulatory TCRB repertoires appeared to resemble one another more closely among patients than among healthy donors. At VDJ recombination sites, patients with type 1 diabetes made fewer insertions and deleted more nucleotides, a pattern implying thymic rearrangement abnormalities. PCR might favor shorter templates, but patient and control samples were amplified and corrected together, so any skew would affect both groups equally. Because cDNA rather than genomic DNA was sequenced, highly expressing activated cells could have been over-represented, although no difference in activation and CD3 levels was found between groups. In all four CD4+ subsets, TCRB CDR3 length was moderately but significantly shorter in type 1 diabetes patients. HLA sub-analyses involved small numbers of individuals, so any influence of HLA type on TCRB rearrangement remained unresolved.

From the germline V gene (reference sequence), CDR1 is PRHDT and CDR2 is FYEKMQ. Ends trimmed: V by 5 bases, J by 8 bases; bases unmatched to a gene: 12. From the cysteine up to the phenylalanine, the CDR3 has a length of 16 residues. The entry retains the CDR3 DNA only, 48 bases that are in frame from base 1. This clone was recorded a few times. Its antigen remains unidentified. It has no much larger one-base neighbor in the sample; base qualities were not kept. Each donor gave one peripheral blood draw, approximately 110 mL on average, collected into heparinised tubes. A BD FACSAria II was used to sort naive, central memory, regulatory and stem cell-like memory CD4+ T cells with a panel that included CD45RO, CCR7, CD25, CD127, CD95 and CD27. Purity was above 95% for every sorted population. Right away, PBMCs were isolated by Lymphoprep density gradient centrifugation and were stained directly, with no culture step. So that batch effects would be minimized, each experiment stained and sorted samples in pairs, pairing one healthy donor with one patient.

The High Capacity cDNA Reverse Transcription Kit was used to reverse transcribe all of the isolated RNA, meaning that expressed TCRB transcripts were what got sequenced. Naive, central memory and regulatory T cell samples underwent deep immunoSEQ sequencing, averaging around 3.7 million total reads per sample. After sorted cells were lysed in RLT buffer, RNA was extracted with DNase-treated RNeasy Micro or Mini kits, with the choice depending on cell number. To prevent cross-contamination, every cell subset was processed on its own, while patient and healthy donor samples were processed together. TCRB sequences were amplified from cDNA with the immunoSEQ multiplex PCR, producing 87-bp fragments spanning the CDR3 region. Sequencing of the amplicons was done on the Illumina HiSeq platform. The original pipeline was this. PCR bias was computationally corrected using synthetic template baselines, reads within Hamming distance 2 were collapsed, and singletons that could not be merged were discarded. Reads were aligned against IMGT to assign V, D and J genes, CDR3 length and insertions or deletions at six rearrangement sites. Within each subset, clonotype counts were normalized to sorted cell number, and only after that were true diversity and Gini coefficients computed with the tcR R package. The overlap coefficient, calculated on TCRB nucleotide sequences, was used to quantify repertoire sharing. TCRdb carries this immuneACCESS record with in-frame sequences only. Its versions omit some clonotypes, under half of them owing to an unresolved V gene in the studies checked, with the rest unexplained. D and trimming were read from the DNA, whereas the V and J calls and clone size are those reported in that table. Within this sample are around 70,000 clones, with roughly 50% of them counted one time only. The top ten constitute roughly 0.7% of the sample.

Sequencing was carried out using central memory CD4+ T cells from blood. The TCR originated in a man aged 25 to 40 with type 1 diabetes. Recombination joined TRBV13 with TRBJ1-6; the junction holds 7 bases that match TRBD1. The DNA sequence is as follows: TGTGCCAGCAGCCAGGGACAGAAGTTATTGGATTCACCCCTCCACTTT. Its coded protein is CASSQGQKLLDSPLHF.